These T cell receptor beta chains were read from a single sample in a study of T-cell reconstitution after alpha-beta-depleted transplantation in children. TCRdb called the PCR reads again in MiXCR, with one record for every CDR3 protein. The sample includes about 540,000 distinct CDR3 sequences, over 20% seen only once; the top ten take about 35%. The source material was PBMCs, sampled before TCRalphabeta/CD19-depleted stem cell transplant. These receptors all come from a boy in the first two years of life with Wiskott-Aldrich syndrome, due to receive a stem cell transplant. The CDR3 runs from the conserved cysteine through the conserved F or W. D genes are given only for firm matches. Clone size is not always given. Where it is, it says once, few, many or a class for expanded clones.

CDR3aa: CASSISGRTAYEQYF; CDR3nt: TGCGCCAGCAGCATTAGCGGGAGAACCGCCTACGAGCAGTACTTC; d_gene: TRBD2; abundance: few; v_gene: TRBV5-1; j_gene: TRBJ2-7
CDR3aa: CASSADRDTGELFF; CDR3nt: TGTGCCAGCAGTGCCGACAGAGACACCGGGGAGCTGTTTTTT; d_gene: -; abundance: -; v_gene: TRBV6-1; j_gene: TRBJ2-2
CDR3aa: CASSYRQAHSGNTIYF; CDR3nt: TGTGCCAGCAGTTACCGACAGGCCCACTCTGGAAACACCATATATTTT; d_gene: -; abundance: -; v_gene: TRBV28; j_gene: TRBJ1-3
CDR3aa: CASSEQELEQFF; CDR3nt: TGTGCCAGCAGTGAGCAGGAGCTTGAGCAGTTCTTC; d_gene: -; abundance: -; v_gene: TRBV6-1; j_gene: TRBJ2-1
CDR3aa: CSAPWLGRAPDTQYF; CDR3nt: TGCAGTGCTCCCTGGCTTGGGAGAGCCCCAGATACGCAGTATTTT; d_gene: -; abundance: once; v_gene: TRBV20-1; j_gene: TRBJ2-3
CDR3aa: CASSERNYEQYF; CDR3nt: TGTGCCAGCAGTGAAAGGAACTACGAGCAGTACTTC; d_gene: -; abundance: few; v_gene: TRBV2; j_gene: TRBJ2-7
CDR3aa: CASRKLAGGYSNEQFF; CDR3nt: TGTGCCAGCAGGAAACTAGCGGGAGGGTATAGCAATGAGCAGTTCTTC; d_gene: TRBD2; abundance: -; v_gene: TRBV6-1; j_gene: TRBJ2-1
CDR3aa: CASSVGTSAYNEQFF; CDR3nt: TGTGCCAGCAGCGTCGGGACTAGCGCTTACAATGAGCAGTTCTTC; d_gene: TRBD2; abundance: -; v_gene: TRBV9; j_gene: TRBJ2-1
CDR3aa: CSARGIRTGYNEQFF; CDR3nt: TGCAGTGCTAGAGGAATCCGGACAGGTTACAATGAGCAGTTCTTC; d_gene: TRBD1; abundance: -; v_gene: TRBV20-1; j_gene: TRBJ2-1
CDR3aa: CASRPGPSYNEQFF; CDR3nt: TGTGCCAGCAGACCGGGGCCGAGCTACAATGAGCAGTTCTTC; d_gene: -; abundance: few; v_gene: TRBV12-3/TRBV12-4; j_gene: TRBJ2-1
CDR3aa: CASSQRQGPQETQYF; CDR3nt: TGCGCCAGCAGCCAGCGACAGGGGCCCCAAGAGACCCAGTACTTC; d_gene: TRBD1; abundance: -; v_gene: TRBV4-1; j_gene: TRBJ2-5
CDR3aa: CASSFTHSGRTTKQYF; CDR3nt: TGTGCCAGCAGTTTCACTCATAGCGGGAGGACTACAAAGCAGTACTTC; d_gene: TRBD2; abundance: -; v_gene: TRBV12-3/TRBV12-4; j_gene: TRBJ2-7
CDR3aa: CASSLGGPQIEQYF; CDR3nt: TGCGCCAGCAGCTTGGGCGGGCCGCAGATCGAGCAGTACTTC; d_gene: -; abundance: few; v_gene: TRBV5-1; j_gene: TRBJ2-7
CDR3aa: CSAGGETYEQYF; CDR3nt: TGCAGCGCTGGGGGGGAGACCTACGAGCAGTACTTC; d_gene: TRBD2; abundance: few; v_gene: TRBV29-1; j_gene: TRBJ2-7
CDR3aa: CSARKGARGNTIYF; CDR3nt: TGCAGTGCTAGGAAGGGGGCACGTGGAAACACCATATATTTT; d_gene: TRBD1; abundance: -; v_gene: TRBV20-1; j_gene: TRBJ1-3
CDR3aa: CASSQRAAGPMNTEAFF; CDR3nt: TGCGCCAGCAGCCAAAGGGCCGCAGGACCTATGAACACTGAAGCTTTCTTT; d_gene: -; abundance: -; v_gene: TRBV4-1; j_gene: TRBJ1-1
CDR3aa: CASSLLLAGEYTGELFF; CDR3nt: TGTGCCAGCAGCTTATTACTAGCGGGAGAGTACACCGGGGAGCTGTTTTTT; d_gene: TRBD2; abundance: few; v_gene: TRBV7-6; j_gene: TRBJ2-2
CDR3aa: CASSRGTDRAEQYF; CDR3nt: TGCGCCAGCAGCCGCGGGACGGATAGGGCCGAGCAGTACTTC; d_gene: -; abundance: -; v_gene: TRBV5-1; j_gene: TRBJ2-7
CDR3aa: CASSPVRGPWEQYF; CDR3nt: TGTGCCAGCTCACCAGTGAGGGGCCCATGGGAGCAGTACTTC; d_gene: -; abundance: -; v_gene: TRBV18; j_gene: TRBJ2-7
CDR3aa: CASSLGSGTGNQPQHF; CDR3nt: TGTGCCAGCAGCTTAGGATCCGGGACAGGGAATCAGCCCCAGCATTTT; d_gene: TRBD1; abundance: -; v_gene: TRBV7-9; j_gene: TRBJ1-5
CDR3aa: CASSGDPTSQTRAQYF; CDR3nt: TGCGCCAGCAGCGGAGATCCGACTAGCCAGACTCGGGCCCAGTACTTC; d_gene: TRBD2; abundance: once; v_gene: TRBV5-1; j_gene: TRBJ2-5
CDR3aa: CSATLGGIEETEAFF; CDR3nt: TGCAGTGCCACCCTGGGGGGGATCGAGGAAACTGAAGCTTTCTTT; d_gene: -; abundance: -; v_gene: TRBV20-1; j_gene: TRBJ1-1
CDR3aa: CSASRAAVGADTQYF; CDR3nt: TGCAGTGCTAGTCGCGCGGCGGTGGGCGCAGATACGCAGTATTTT; d_gene: -; abundance: few; v_gene: TRBV20-1; j_gene: TRBJ2-3
CDR3aa: CATSRAQGSWANTEAFF; CDR3nt: TGTGCCACCAGCAGAGCCCAGGGTTCTTGGGCGAACACTGAAGCTTTCTTT; d_gene: -; abundance: few; v_gene: TRBV15; j_gene: TRBJ1-1
CDR3aa: CASRAYNSPLHF; CDR3nt: TGTGCCAGCAGAGCCTATAATTCACCCCTCCACTTT; d_gene: -; abundance: -; v_gene: TRBV12-3/TRBV12-4; j_gene: TRBJ1-6
CDR3aa: CSARTYSDTQYF; CDR3nt: TGCAGTGCTAGGACTTACTCAGATACGCAGTATTTT; d_gene: -; abundance: few; v_gene: TRBV20-1; j_gene: TRBJ2-3
CDR3aa: CASSLAGDQYF; CDR3nt: TGCGCCAGCAGCTTGGCAGGGGACCAGTACTTC; d_gene: -; abundance: -; v_gene: TRBV5-1; j_gene: TRBJ2-5
CDR3aa: CSARNLGLAKNIQYF; CDR3nt: TGCAGTGCTCGAAACTTGGGACTAGCCAAAAACATTCAGTACTTC; d_gene: -; abundance: -; v_gene: TRBV20-1; j_gene: TRBJ2-4
CDR3aa: CASSPTGFGNTIYF; CDR3nt: TGTGCCAGCAGCCCGACAGGGTTTGGAAACACCATATATTTT; d_gene: TRBD1; abundance: -; v_gene: TRBV12-3/TRBV12-4; j_gene: TRBJ1-3
CDR3aa: CASSAGGGGTEAFF; CDR3nt: TGTGCCAGCAGCGCAGGGGGGGGCGGGACTGAAGCTTTCTTT; d_gene: TRBD1; abundance: few; v_gene: TRBV9; j_gene: TRBJ1-1
CDR3aa: CASSERMTGTSTDTQYF; CDR3nt: TGCGCCAGCAGCGAAAGGATGACAGGGACTAGCACAGATACGCAGTATTTT; d_gene: -; abundance: -; v_gene: TRBV5-1; j_gene: TRBJ2-3
CDR3aa: CASSFLGQGNEQFF; CDR3nt: TGTGCCAGCAGTTTCTTGGGACAGGGCAATGAGCAGTTCTTC; d_gene: TRBD1; abundance: -; v_gene: TRBV27; j_gene: TRBJ2-1
CDR3aa: CASSFNSRTSGSRTDTQYF; CDR3nt: TGTGCCAGCAGTTTCAATTCTAGGACTAGCGGGAGTCGCACAGATACGCAGTATTTT; d_gene: TRBD2; abundance: few; v_gene: TRBV12-3/TRBV12-4; j_gene: TRBJ2-3
CDR3aa: CSASLAGAREQYF; CDR3nt: TGCAGTGCTAGTCTTGCGGGGGCTCGCGAGCAGTACTTC; d_gene: -; abundance: -; v_gene: TRBV20-1; j_gene: TRBJ2-7
CDR3aa: CATSDPGLAGVETQYF; CDR3nt: TGTGCCACCAGTGACCCCGGACTAGCGGGAGTAGAGACCCAGTACTTC; d_gene: TRBD2; abundance: -; v_gene: TRBV24-1; j_gene: TRBJ2-5
CDR3aa: CASSYPARDRGQYF; CDR3nt: TGTGCCAGCAGTTACCCGGCCAGGGATCGAGGGCAGTACTTC; d_gene: -; abundance: -; v_gene: TRBV6-2/TRBV6-3; j_gene: TRBJ2-7
CDR3aa: CASSQDPKGGLAGALDGGETQYF; CDR3nt: TGTGCCAGCAGCCAAGACCCCAAAGGCGGCCTAGCGGGAGCGCTGGATGGAGGAGAGACCCAGTACTTC; d_gene: TRBD2; abundance: few; v_gene: TRBV14; j_gene: TRBJ2-5
CDR3aa: CSARLGEREWPDTQYF; CDR3nt: TGCAGTGCTAGATTGGGGGAGCGGGAGTGGCCAGATACGCAGTATTTT; d_gene: TRBD2; abundance: -; v_gene: TRBV20-1; j_gene: TRBJ2-3
CDR3aa: CASSLDWGNNQPQHF; CDR3nt: TGTGCCAGCAGCTTAGATTGGGGGAACAATCAGCCCCAGCATTTT; d_gene: -; abundance: -; v_gene: TRBV7-2; j_gene: TRBJ1-5
CDR3aa: CASSQPWGSSLDGEQFF; CDR3nt: TGTGCCAGCAGCCAACCGTGGGGCTCTAGTTTGGACGGAGAGCAGTTCTTC; d_gene: -; abundance: -; v_gene: TRBV14; j_gene: TRBJ2-1
CDR3aa: CASSPPTSGDYNEQFF; CDR3nt: TGTGCCAGCAGCCCTCCGACTAGCGGGGACTACAATGAGCAGTTCTTC; d_gene: TRBD2; abundance: -; v_gene: TRBV7-2; j_gene: TRBJ2-1
CDR3aa: CASSLVGILTYEQYF; CDR3nt: TGTGCCAGCAGTTTAGTCGGGATTCTTACCTACGAGCAGTACTTC; d_gene: -; abundance: -; v_gene: TRBV28; j_gene: TRBJ2-7
CDR3aa: CASSPVGLAGEDTQYF; CDR3nt: TGTGCCAGCAGCCCAGTAGGACTAGCGGGAGAGGATACGCAGTATTTT; d_gene: TRBD2; abundance: -; v_gene: TRBV6-5; j_gene: TRBJ2-3
CDR3aa: CASSLLGPAKNIQYF; CDR3nt: TGTGCCAGCAGTTTATTAGGTCCTGCCAAAAACATTCAGTACTTC; d_gene: -; abundance: -; v_gene: TRBV27; j_gene: TRBJ2-4
CDR3aa: CSASYFGTRRNTIYF; CDR3nt: TGCAGTGCCAGTTATTTCGGGACCAGAAGAAACACCATATATTTT; d_gene: -; abundance: few; v_gene: TRBV20-1; j_gene: TRBJ1-3
CDR3aa: CSAPTGYTEAFF; CDR3nt: TGCAGTGCTCCTACAGGGTATACTGAAGCTTTCTTT; d_gene: -; abundance: -; v_gene: TRBV20-1; j_gene: TRBJ1-1
CDR3aa: CASSVVGLHMTASNEQFF; CDR3nt: TGTGCCAGCAGCGTAGTCGGACTCCATATGACCGCCTCAAATGAGCAGTTCTTC; d_gene: -; abundance: -; v_gene: TRBV9; j_gene: TRBJ2-1
CDR3aa: CASSWGNQPQHF; CDR3nt: TGTGCCAGCAGTTGGGGGAATCAGCCCCAGCATTTT; d_gene: -; abundance: few; v_gene: TRBV12-3/TRBV12-4; j_gene: TRBJ1-5
CDR3aa: CASSKNRHATNEKLFF; CDR3nt: TGTGCCAGCAGCAAAAACAGGCACGCAACTAATGAAAAACTGTTTTTT; d_gene: -; abundance: -; v_gene: TRBV5-5; j_gene: TRBJ1-4
CDR3aa: CSARSGLAEFYEQYF; CDR3nt: TGCAGTGCTAGATCGGGACTAGCAGAATTCTACGAGCAGTACTTC; d_gene: TRBD2; abundance: -; v_gene: TRBV20-1; j_gene: TRBJ2-7
CDR3aa: CASSLLAEFYNEQFF; CDR3nt: TGTGCCAGCAGCTTGCTAGCGGAGTTCTACAATGAGCAGTTCTTC; d_gene: TRBD2; abundance: few; v_gene: TRBV5-6; j_gene: TRBJ2-1
CDR3aa: CASSYEAGVTDTQYF; CDR3nt: TGTGCCAGCAGTTACGAAGCGGGAGTGACAGATACGCAGTATTTT; d_gene: TRBD2; abundance: few; v_gene: TRBV6-5; j_gene: TRBJ2-3
CDR3aa: CASSLVPGAIYNEQFF; CDR3nt: TGTGCCAGCAGCTTAGTACCCGGGGCGATCTACAATGAGCAGTTCTTC; d_gene: -; abundance: -; v_gene: TRBV7-8; j_gene: TRBJ2-1
CDR3aa: CSALADTGELFF; CDR3nt: TGCAGTGCACTAGCGGACACCGGGGAGCTGTTTTTT; d_gene: TRBD2; abundance: -; v_gene: TRBV20-1; j_gene: TRBJ2-2
CDR3aa: CATSRPFTRGEQFF; CDR3nt: TGTGCCACCAGCAGACCATTCACACGCGGTGAGCAGTTCTTC; d_gene: -; abundance: -; v_gene: TRBV15; j_gene: TRBJ2-1
CDR3aa: CSAPLAGPDTQYF; CDR3nt: TGCAGTGCCCCCTTGGCGGGACCAGATACGCAGTATTTT; d_gene: -; abundance: -; v_gene: TRBV20-1; j_gene: TRBJ2-3
CDR3aa: CSARTKGGDRDDLYF; CDR3nt: TGCAGTGCTAGAACTAAGGGGGGGGACAGGGACGATCTGTACTTC; d_gene: TRBD1; abundance: -; v_gene: TRBV20-1; j_gene: TRBJ2-5
CDR3aa: CSATLAGVYNEQFF; CDR3nt: TGCAGTGCCACCCTAGCGGGGGTCTACAATGAGCAGTTCTTC; d_gene: TRBD2; abundance: few; v_gene: TRBV20-1; j_gene: TRBJ2-1
CDR3aa: CASAGPITDTQYF; CDR3nt: TGTGCCAGCGCTGGACCTATCACAGATACGCAGTATTTT; d_gene: -; abundance: -; v_gene: TRBV13; j_gene: TRBJ2-3